This T cell receptor (beta chain) came from a study of blood T cells in healthy people across ages. This clonotype appeared a single time. Its antigen remains unknown. The study's findings and limits: Relative to aged donors, long-lived donors carried more naive CD4+ cells and displayed higher diversity.

Then a second PCR, running about 6 to 12 cycles, was carried out with a sample-barcoded 5' primer and a J-beta primer mix. Through a template-switch adaptor with 12 random nucleotides, each cDNA molecule received a tag. TCRdb re-called the 5' RACE reads through MiXCR, storing one row per CDR3 protein. This sample has around 1.5 million distinct CDR3 sequences, with around 55% found just once. The CDR3 length is 16 residues. The germline CDR1 and CDR2 sequences are MDHEN and SYDVKM. V lost 5 bases and J lost 3, with 17 bases in between. This chain connects TRBV28 to TRBJ2-1; tentatively, D is TRBD1 (6 bases). The material sequenced was blood. The sequence came from a man between 18 and 29 years old in good health. The CDR3 is CASSGGDGTYYNEQFF. CDR3 in DNA: TGTGCCAGCAGTGGGGGCGATGGCACTTACTACAATGAGCAGTTCTTC.